Described below is a single T cell receptor (beta chain) sequence and its context. It has no known antigen specificity. The record has no base qualities; no much larger clone is one base away. The data belong to a study of cytomegalovirus exposure and HLA in healthy donors (dated by TCRdb to 2015 to 2018). About the investigation overall: An earlier analysis of some 600 of the donors reported under 300 Gb of sequence data and about 120 million unique TCR beta sequences obtained from about 200 million T cells. The number of typed donors differed by locus: about 620-640 for A, B, C, DRB1 and DQB1; roughly 510 for DQA1; approximately 600 for DPA1; and around 490 for DPB1. The aim of the study was to test whether cataloging public T cell receptors could identify signatures of past pathogen exposure. On average, 235,054 unique TCR beta nucleotide sequences were sequenced per donor among several hundred genotyped donors of the cohort, with roughly 20% of those sequences being non-productive. A later analysis re-examined previously published TCR beta repertoires from 500 to 700 donors and added high-resolution HLA genotyping to investigate patterns of TCR occurrence. Besides the first cohort of approximately 710 subjects, a separate validation cohort made up of roughly 130 different subjects was used. HLA typing included class I and class II loci at four-digit resolution. All discovery cohort repertoires had been generated using a single sequencing platform. Because of strong linkage in the cohort, roughly 5 DR-DQ haplotypes were treated as single units for association and clustering. The study used immunosequencing to profile the T cell repertoires of several hundred subjects and linked those repertoires to cytomegalovirus serostatus. Genome-wide SNP genotypes for about 65% of the 666 donors were used in a later genetic analysis, which treated that subset as a discovery cohort. About 300 gigabases of sequencing data and approximately 85 million unique TCR sequences were included in an early release covering around 600 HLA-typed donors. Donor age, sex, ethnicity and CMV serostatus were compiled together with the repertoire data. Of the 398 genotyped donors, more than 75% were placed in the genetic ancestry cluster associated with self-reported Caucasian donors. An earlier analysis of 587 of the donors applied high-throughput TCR beta sequencing to assess whether each TCR beta V gene segment acted as functional or pseudogenic. In the later analysis, no new phenotypic data were used to find candidate immune exposures; instead, reliance was placed on TCR beta sequences and their occurrence across donors. To predict cytomegalovirus infection status, the study brought together high-throughput TCR immunosequencing, statistical association of individual TCRs with disease status, and machine learning.

The trim is 4 bases for V and 0 bases for J, with a gap of 11 bases between the germline ends. From its cysteine to its phenylalanine, the CDR3 spans 15 amino acids. The sequence is cut down to CDR3 DNA, 45 bases in frame from base 1. The CDR1 and CDR2 encoded by the germline V gene (reference sequence) are MNHEY and SMNVEV. The cohort was made up of several hundred healthy bone marrow donors. At the time of sampling, every cohort member was nominally healthy, though immune exposures that went unrecorded were likely present. The donor tested CMV seronegative and was one of the 352 seronegative cohort members. Every donor gave a peripheral blood sample, and the peripheral blood mononuclear cells from that sample were used for TCR beta sequencing. The Qiagen DNeasy Blood Extraction Kit was used to extract genomic DNA from the blood cell samples. Results and caveats for the whole study, not just this receptor: The presence/absence analyses assumed that sequencing depth was roughly uniform across donors, and that assumption may not be true. A group of highly shared sequence variants was considered likely to be a technical artifact of the sequencing pipeline. A later genetic analysis reported fewer N-insertions in productive TCRs among donors in an Asian-associated ancestry cluster than the roughly 620-donor mean. While some public TCRs were present in many individuals, most TCR sequences turned up only very rarely across donors. In an earlier analysis of fewer than 700 of the donors, most TCR beta V segments appeared in productive rearrangements about 87% or about 30% of the time, broadly matching IMGT annotations. HLA typing was unavailable for some donors at each locus, so association tests used only the typed subset. In a later analysis, the rate of TCR association differed among HLA loci, with DRB1 alleles having the most associated TCRs and HLA-C alleles having the fewest. The study gave a list of around 170 TCR beta chains associated with cytomegalovirus. The earlier analysis of some 540 of the donors excluded roughly 17 rarely observed V segments, including chromosome 9 orphons, because counts were too low. According to the authors, the approach could potentially be generalized to other disease states and immunological phenotypes. A later analysis associated 17,000 or so TCR beta sequences with specific HLA alleles at a false discovery rate of 0.05. A later genetic analysis associated a missense DCLRE1C variant with V-gene and J-gene trimming of TCR beta chains, and an independent cohort replicated the association. Compared with equally common non-associated chains, HLA-associated TCR beta chains in a later analysis were more clonally expanded and had lower generation probabilities. A few of the identified cytomegalovirus-associated TCR beta chains were confirmed in vitro to be specific for cytomegalovirus antigens. In a later analysis, several top co-occurrence clusters were reported to appear linked to parvovirus B19, influenza, CMV and Epstein-Barr virus. A further reported finding was that TCR beta sequences accurately predicted the HLA-A and HLA-B alleles for most subjects in the first cohort. Cytomegalovirus status was reported to be diagnosed by the classifier with high specificity and sensitivity in both the original and validation cohorts. Linkage disequilibrium might explain the correlated functional status among segregating V segments, but an unknown experimental factor could not be excluded. Assigning TCR associations to individual alleles was difficult when HLA alleles, especially DR and DQ, strongly co-occurred. The only immune exposure information available for the cohort was CMV serostatus. This cohort had only TCR beta chains sequenced, and the lack of alpha or paired-chain data limited which features could be detected. Some IMGT-functional V segments, including TRBV6-2 and TRBV6-3, could not be told apart with the 87-base-pair reads, so those segments were excluded. A later analysis found that most CMV-associated TCR beta chains appeared HLA-restricted, with HLA associations seemingly driven largely by CMV exposure.

Library method: the immunoSEQ multiplex PCR assay. A mixture of 60 forward primers for TCR Vbeta segments and 13 reverse primers for TCR Jbeta segments was used in the multiplex PCR. The CDR3 region of rearranged TCR beta genes was amplified from genomic DNA with a multiplex PCR assay. The Illumina HiSeq System was used to sequence the amplified TCR beta libraries as 87-base-pair reads. As for the authors' bioinformatics: A later analysis counted tens of millions of unique TCR beta chains across the 670 or so repertoires, and around 9.9 million of these chains were shared by at least two donors. To remove PCR and sequencing errors, raw reads were error-corrected and collapsed into unique sequences using a nearest-neighbor algorithm that merged closely related sequences. CDR3 sequences were aligned to IMGT reference sequences to assign V, D and J gene segments. For a sequence to be retained, a match of at least six nucleotides was required to both a V gene segment and a J gene segment. A rearrangement was called productive if the CDR3 had no stop codons and remained in frame with V and J, and every other rearrangement was called non-productive. CDR3 was defined by IMGT convention, running from the second conserved V-encoded cysteine to the conserved J-encoded phenylalanine. The earlier analysis of about 610 of the donors excluded sequences that lacked an unambiguous match to a single V gene segment. An earlier analysis of several hundred of the donors classified V segments as functional when productive rearrangements were above 56.7% and as segregating when the standard deviation between donors was above 5%. A statistical classification framework was developed to diagnose cytomegalovirus status using the catalog of TCR beta chain sequences. In a later analysis, TCR nucleotide sequences were compared against IMGT/GENE-DB human TR gene sequences so that V and J genes could be assigned. A later analysis assigned CDR3 sequences and most-parsimonious VDJ recombination scenarios with the TCRdist pipeline. A later analysis defined each TCR beta chain by its CDR3 amino acid sequence plus V-gene family, and excluded reads lacking a unique V-gene family. To address suspected cross-contamination and a sequencing artifact, a later analysis removed several hundred highly shared, low-generation-probability nucleotide sequences. For each public chain, a later analysis derived a clonal expansion index from normalized ranks of inferred template counts within each repertoire. In a later analysis, generation probabilities were computed with a VDJ recombination model fitted to out-of-frame rearrangements, and the resulting probabilities were checked against IGoR. A later analysis scored TCR-TCR, TCR-HLA and TCR-CMV co-occurrence with hypergeometric tests, applying a repertoire-size bias correction to TCR pairs. To estimate false discovery rates, a later analysis permuted the HLA or CMV assignments 20 times. A later analysis grouped co-occurring TCRs with DBSCAN, adding TCRdist sequence similarity when clustering within HLA-allele-positive subsets. Co-occurrence clustering excluded repertoires with fewer than 30,000 or more than 120,000 public chains, plus five with anomalous nucleotide sharing. Entries here come from immuneACCESS through TCRdb and include only in-frame sequences with V and J called. Some clones fail to appear in such tables; in the studies checked, an unresolved V gene covers under half of the shortfall, and the cause of the remainder is unknown. The D gene and trimming were derived from the DNA, and the V and J assignments and clone size from that table. This sample lists 120,000 to 150,000 clones; under 80% were detected once. The top ten constitute about 2.8% of the sample.

The clonotype was recovered from a male donor in good health and CMV-seronegative. Sequenced: PBMCs. This sequence uses TRBV27 and TRBJ2-3; 6 matching bases give a weak D call of TRBD2. The CDR3 has the sequence CASSWDFPSTDTQYF. Read as DNA, the sequence is TGTGCCAGCAGTTGGGACTTCCCAAGCACAGATACGCAGTATTTT.